These 19 T cell receptor beta chains share one sample of origin, sequenced in a study of long-term antiretroviral therapy in people with HIV. Survey level was the resolution at which the v3.0 immunoSEQ assay ran. Profiling relied on immunoSEQ multiplex PCR, and the TCRdb table lists in-frame clones only, not all of them. The repertoire holds over 15,000 clones, more than 80% seen once, with 7.5% to 9.5% in the top ten. The sequences come from unsorted PBMCs, collected 4.2 years after starting antiretroviral therapy. Source of these receptors: a man aged 45 to 65 with HIV.

The chain recombines TRBV2 with TRBJ2-1; weak D call: TRBD1 (6 bases). The germline V gene encodes CDR1 SNHLY and CDR2 FYNNEI. This CDR3 is 12 amino acids long. With 7 bases removed from V and 12 bases from J, the gap between germline ends came to 16 bases. For the CDR3, the DNA is TGTGCCAGCACCCCGGACAGCCCTGGGCAGTTCTTC. As protein: CASTPDSPGQFF.

The J gene is TRBJ2-1, the V gene TRBV30; possible D gene TRBD1, 5 bases. This CDR3 has 12 residues. Germline lookup yields CDR1 GTSNPN and CDR2 SVGIG (reference sequence). Trimming cost V 0 bases and J 6 bases, with 6 bases left between them. CDR3 residues: CAWSVDSNEQFF. CDR3 coding DNA: TGTGCCTGGAGTGTCGACAGCAATGAGCAGTTCTTC. The full variable domain, its missing parts supplied by reference TRBV30 and TRBJ2-1, is SQTIHQWPATLVQPVGSPLSLECTVEGTSNPNLYWYRQAAGRGLQLLFYSVGIGQISSEVPQNLSASRPQDRQFILSSKKLLLSDSGFYLCAWSVDSNEQFFGPGTRLTVL.

This clone was observed once. The V and J genes are TRBV6-5 and TRBJ1-4; weak D call: TRBD1 (6 bases). From germline, CDR1 is MNHEY and CDR2 SVGAGI. The V and J ends lost 6 bases and 7 bases respectively, with 15 bases between them. This CDR3 contains 14 residues. CDR3 in amino acids: CASSLSGGGEKLFF. Here the CDR3 DNA reads TGTGCCAGCAGCCTCTCGGGGGGCGGTGAAAAACTGTTTTTT.

The J gene is TRBJ2-3, the V gene TRBV5-4; no clear D. Trimming removed 2 bases at V and 2 bases at J, with 6 bases between. The CDR3 contains 13 residues. Germline CDR1 and CDR2: SGHNT and YYREEE (reference sequence). Here the CDR3 DNA reads TGTGCCAGCAGCTTAAGTTTCACAGATACGCAGTATTTT. Translated, it gives CASSLSFTDTQYF.

This clone appeared a single time. The CDR3 DNA follows: TGTGCCAGCACCACCTCGGGGGGGACCTACAATGAGCAGTTCTTC. Translating gives CASTTSGGTYNEQFF. This rearrangement joins TRBV6-5 to TRBJ2-1, with 8 positions matching TRBD2. The CDR3 spans 15 residues. V lost 7 bases, J lost 2 bases, and 7 bases stayed unmatched. The germline gives CDR1 MNHEY, CDR2 SVGAGI.

The gene calls are TRBV30 and TRBJ1-5; possibly TRBD1 for D (6 bases). This CDR3 is 14 amino acids long. The germline CDR1 and CDR2 sequences are GTSNPN and SVGIG (reference sequence). The germline V and J ends were trimmed by 0 bases and 1 base, with 7 bases remaining between them. The CDR3 region has the DNA TGTGCCTGGAGTGTACAGGGAAGCAATCAGCCCCAGCATTTT. Encoded protein: CAWSVQGSNQPQHF.

The chain links TRBV13 to TRBJ2-7; 8 nucleotides match TRBD2. This CDR3 comprises 14 residues. Germline V lookup: CDR1 PRHDT, CDR2 FYEKMQ (reference sequence). After removal of 5 bases from V and 1 base from J, the junction contained 4 bases not matched to a gene. This chain's CDR3 is CASSRGLASYEQYF. DNA for the CDR3: TGTGCCAGCAGCCGCGGACTAGCTTCCTACGAGCAGTACTTC.

The V gene is TRBV7-2, the J gene TRBJ2-4; 7 nucleotides align to TRBD1. The junction had 6 bases not matched to a gene; V was cut back by 1 base and J by 6 bases. This CDR3 comprises 15 residues. Germline values: CDR1 SGHTA, CDR2 FQGNSA. The CDR3 nucleotides read TGTGCCAGCAGCTTAGTATTTACAGGGGTAAACATTCAGTACTTC. Its translation: CASSLVFTGVNIQYF.

V is TRBV7-2 and J is TRBJ1-1; D not resolved. This CDR3 region has 14 residues. Germline lookup yields CDR1 SGHTA and CDR2 FQGNSA. Trimming cost V 5 bases and J 8 bases, with 18 bases left between them. CDR3 coding DNA: TGTGCCAGCAGCCCGGGAGCAATGAAGACGGAAGCTTTCTTT. Translation: CASSPGAMKTEAFF.

The chain employs TRBV19 and TRBJ1-5; D is ambiguous. V lost 1 base to trimming and J lost 4 bases, with 8 bases between them. From germline, CDR1 is LNHDA and CDR2 SQIVND (reference sequence). This CDR3 has 14 residues. The CDR3 sequence: CASSIGGPNQPQHF. DNA of the CDR3: TGTGCCAGTAGTATAGGCGGACCAAATCAGCCCCAGCATTTT.

This chain joins TRBV6-5 and TRBJ2-3, with TRBD1 matching 10 bases. Trimming at V came to 5 bases and at J to 2 bases, leaving 4 bases not matched to a gene. CDR1 and CDR2 (germline): MNHEY, SVGAGI. The CDR3 totals 15 residues. CDR3 amino acids: CASSPGTGDTDTQYF. The CDR3 bases are TGTGCCAGCAGTCCCGGGACAGGGGACACAGATACGCAGTATTTT.

This chain links TRBV27 with TRBJ1-2; 7 positions agree with TRBD1. CDR3 size: 15 residues. Germline V gene sequence: CDR1 MNHEY, CDR2 SMNVEV (reference sequence). With V trimmed by 8 bases and J by 3 bases, 12 bases remained unmatched. The CDR3 sequence is CASGSNTGAYYGYTF. CDR3 DNA sequence: TGTGCCAGCGGATCAAATACAGGGGCGTACTATGGCTACACCTTC.

This clone was found once. The chain joins TRBV6-1 to TRBJ1-5, with TRBD1 matching over 7 bases. This CDR3 has 14 residues. Germline V gene sequence: CDR1 MNHNS, CDR2 SASEGT. V trimming: 6 bases; J trimming: 4 bases; junction bases outside the gene matches: 6. The DNA for the CDR3 is TGTGCCAGCAGGGGGAGGACAGGTAATCAGCCCCAGCATTTT. The encoded protein is CASRGRTGNQPQHF.

Turning to this clone: Other DNA sequences from this sample encode an identical CDR3 as well. The chain employs TRBV4-1 and TRBJ2-7; 9 bases match TRBD1. The J segment lost 1 base and the V segment lost 1 base, leaving 2 bases of the junction unmatched. In germline, CDR1 is MGHRA, CDR2 YSYEKL. This CDR3 region has 15 residues. Written as DNA, the CDR3 is TGCGCCAGCAGCCAAGCCGGACAGGGGTCCTACGAGCAGTACTTC. This sequence encodes CASSQAGQGSYEQYF.

The chain combines TRBV4-1 with TRBJ2-2; 7 nucleotides align to TRBD2. Germline V gene lookup returns CDR1 MGHRA and CDR2 YSYEKL. With V trimmed by 3 bases and J by 0 bases, 1 base remained unmatched. The CDR3 is 15 residues long. Written as DNA, the CDR3 is TGCGCCAGCAGCCATGGGGGGGCGAACACCGGGGAGCTGTTTTTT. It encodes CASSHGGANTGELFF.

The V and J genes are TRBV7-7 and TRBJ2-5; TRBD1 matches at 8 bases. Germline V gene lookup returns CDR1 SSHAT and CDR2 FNYEAQ (reference sequence). V lost 1 base and J lost 2; bases outside the gene matches: 0. CDR3 length: 14 residues. CDR3 sequence (DNA): TGTGCCAGCAGCTTAGGGACAGGGCAAGAGACCCAGTACTTC. Amino acids: CASSLGTGQETQYF.

This clone appeared a few times. The chain joins TRBV27 to TRBJ2-7; tentative D call: TRBD2 (6 bases). There are 14 residues in the CDR3. Trimming stripped 0 bases from V and 5 bases from J, with 11 bases between. Germline V gene data show CDR1 as MNHEY and CDR2 as SMNVEV (reference sequence). CDR3 DNA sequence: TGTGCCAGCAGTTTATCCGGGGGAGAGCACGAGCAGTACTTC. This gives the protein CASSLSGGEHEQYF.

The chain combines TRBV18 with TRBJ2-7; D might be TRBD1 (6 bases). CDR1 and CDR2 from the germline V gene are KGHSH and LQKENI. V shed 6 bases and J shed 0 bases, with 15 bases lying between them. CDR3 length: 15 residues. The CDR3 DNA reads TGTGCCAGCTCCGCCCCGGGACAACTCTCCTACGAGCAGTACTTC. Its translation is CASSAPGQLSYEQYF.

This chain connects TRBV14 to TRBJ2-2; D gene ambiguous. The CDR3 extends over 12 amino acids. V was shortened by 1 base and J by 11 bases, with 8 bases between the two germline ends. Germline-derived CDR1 and CDR2 are SGHDN and FVKESK. CDR3: CASSQAAPELFF. DNA for the CDR3: TGTGCCAGCAGCCAAGCCGCCCCAGAGCTGTTTTTT.